The present T cell receptor beta chain was sequenced within a study of graft-versus-host responses after intestinal transplantation (dated by TCRdb to about 2021). Some background on the complete study: The transplants that recipients got were multivisceral, liver-intestinal, or isolated intestinal. Every recipient was given anti-thymocyte globulin induction, then maintenance tacrolimus and steroids for 2 to 3 years. A cohort of about 25 intestinal transplant recipients, including one retransplant, was enrolled, and a few patients lacking pretransplant specimens were excluded. Instead of going to the commercial service, samples from a few later patients were sequenced in-house on an Illumina MiSeq and processed with MiXCR. Donor T cell macrochimerism was defined as a peak of at least 4% donor T cells among recipient peripheral blood mononuclear cells. Alloreactive clones were identified by sequencing pre-transplant mixed lymphocyte reaction products and comparing them with unstimulated pre-transplant donor and recipient T cells. Graft-versus-host and host-versus-graft alloreactive T cell clones were tracked in the graft, circulation and bone marrow after intestinal transplantation using bulk TCR-beta CDR3 sequencing. Study-wide findings and limitations: In the allografts of patients with donor T cell macrochimerism, GvH to HvG T cell clonal ratios were high. Conclusions were limited by the relatively low number and heterogeneity of intestinal transplant patients. GvH clones were found in recipient bone marrow, and some of the GvH clones appeared earlier in ileal mucosa or blood, which is consistent with an intestinal mucosal origin. Early after transplant, peak levels of circulating GvH clones were found to be associated with declines in HvG clones.

Points on this clone: What this receptor recognizes is not known. The sample holds no much larger clone one base away, and base qualities are not on file.

Blood samples were collected up to 4 times in the first month after transplant and then at least monthly when available. Via the germline V gene (reference sequence), CDR1 is SSHAT and CDR2 FNYEAQ. Relative to germline, V is missing 6 bases and J is missing 1 base, with 11 bases of the junction outside any gene match. The CDR3 runs 20 amino acids, cysteine and phenylalanine included. Only CDR3 DNA is held: 60 bases, read in frame from base 1. The receptor library was made with the immunoSEQ multiplex PCR assay. High-throughput TCR-beta CDR3 sequencing of genomic DNA from most patients was performed by Adaptive Biotechnologies. In the paper's pipeline: Adaptive's ImmunoSEQ software supplied the TCR sequencing data for 15 to 20 patients, while MiXCR and VDJtools were used to process a few other patients. CDR3 nucleotide sequences shared by donor and recipient were removed because the origin of these sequences could not be assigned. At least 2-fold expansion over unstimulated cells and a minimum CFSE-low frequency of 0.002% (template counts) or 0.001% (read counts) were required for clones to be classified as alloreactive. A clone was considered mappable if detected in the sequenced pre-transplant spleen, lymph node, or MLR CFSE-low populations of the donor or recipient. The cumulative frequency of alloreactive clones was calculated as a percentage of all sequences, weighted by copy number. The immuneACCESS repertoire file appears here via TCRdb, limited to in-frame rearrangements. These files lack a portion of the clones; in checked studies, under half of the deficit traces to unresolved V genes, and the cause of the others is not known. V and J calls and clone size are given by that table; D and trimming were obtained from the DNA. This sample comprises some 77,000 clones, over 80% of them detected only once. The ten top clones hold under 0.85% of the sample.

This material consisted of PBMCs, taken 98 days after intestinal transplantation. This receptor was taken from a human patient who received an intestinal transplant, so some T cells may come from the graft donor. The chain uses TRBV7-7 and TRBJ2-2, with 16 bases in between that match TRBD2. The bases read TGTGCCAGCAGTCACCGAGGGGGACTAGCGGGGGGGCAGAACACCGGGGAGCTGTTTTTT. The resulting protein is CASSHRGGLAGGQNTGELFF. Outside the CDR3, residues come from the reference TRBV7-7 and TRBJ2-2 proteins, so the full variable domain is: GAGVSQSPRYKVTKRGQDVTLRCDPISSHATLYWYQQALGQGPEFLTYFNYEAQPDKSGLPSDRFSAERPEGSISTLTIQRTEQRDSAMYRCASSHRGGLAGGQNTGELFFGEGSRLTVL.